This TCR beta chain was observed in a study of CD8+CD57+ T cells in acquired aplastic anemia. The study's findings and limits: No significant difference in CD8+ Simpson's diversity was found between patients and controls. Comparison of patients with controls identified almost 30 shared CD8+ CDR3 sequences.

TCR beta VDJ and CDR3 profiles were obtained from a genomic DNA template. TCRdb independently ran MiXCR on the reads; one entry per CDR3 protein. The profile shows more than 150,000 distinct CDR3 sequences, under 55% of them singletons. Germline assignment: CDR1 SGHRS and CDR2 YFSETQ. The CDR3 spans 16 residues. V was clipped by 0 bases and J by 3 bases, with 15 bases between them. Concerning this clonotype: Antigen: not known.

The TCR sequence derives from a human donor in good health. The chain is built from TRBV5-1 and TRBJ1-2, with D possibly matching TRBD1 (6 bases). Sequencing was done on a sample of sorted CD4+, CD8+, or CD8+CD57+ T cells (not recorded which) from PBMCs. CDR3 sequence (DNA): TGCGCCAGCAGCTTGGGCCTAGACAGGTCCCACTATGGCTACACCTTC. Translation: CASSLGLDRSHYGYTF.